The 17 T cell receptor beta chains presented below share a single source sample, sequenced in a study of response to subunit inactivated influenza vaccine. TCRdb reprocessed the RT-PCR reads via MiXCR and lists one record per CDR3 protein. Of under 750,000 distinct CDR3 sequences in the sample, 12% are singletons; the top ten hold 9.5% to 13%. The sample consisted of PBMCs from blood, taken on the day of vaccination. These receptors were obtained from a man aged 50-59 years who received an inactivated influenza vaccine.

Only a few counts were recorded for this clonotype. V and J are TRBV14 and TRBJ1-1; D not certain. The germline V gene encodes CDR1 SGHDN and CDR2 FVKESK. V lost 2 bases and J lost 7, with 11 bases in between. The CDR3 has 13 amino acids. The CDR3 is CASSQRSILEAFF. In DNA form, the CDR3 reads TGTGCCAGCAGCCAACGCAGTATCCTTGAAGCTTTCTTT.

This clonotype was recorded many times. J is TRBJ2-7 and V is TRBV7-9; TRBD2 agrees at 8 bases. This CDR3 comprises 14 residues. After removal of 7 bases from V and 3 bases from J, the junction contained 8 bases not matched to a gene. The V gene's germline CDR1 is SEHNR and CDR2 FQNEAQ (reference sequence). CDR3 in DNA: TGTGCCAGCAACCCAGGACTAGCTCGCTACGAGCAGTACTTC. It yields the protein CASNPGLARYEQYF.

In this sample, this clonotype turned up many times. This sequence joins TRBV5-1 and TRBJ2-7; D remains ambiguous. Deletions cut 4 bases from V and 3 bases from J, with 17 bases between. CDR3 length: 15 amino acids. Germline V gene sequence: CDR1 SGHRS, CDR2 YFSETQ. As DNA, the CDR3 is TGCGCCAGCAGCGCCATGACCGGGCCTAACTACGAGCAGTACTTC. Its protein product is CASSAMTGPNYEQYF.

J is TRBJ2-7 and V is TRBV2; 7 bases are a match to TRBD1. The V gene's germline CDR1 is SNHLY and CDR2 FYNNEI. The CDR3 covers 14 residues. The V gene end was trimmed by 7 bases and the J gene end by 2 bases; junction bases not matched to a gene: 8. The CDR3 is CASIEPGQPYEQYF. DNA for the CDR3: TGTGCCAGCATCGAGCCGGGACAGCCCTACGAGCAGTACTTC.

CDR3 sequence: CATSDRPGQPQETQYF. In nucleotides, the CDR3 is TGTGCCACCAGTGATAGACCGGGACAGCCCCAAGAGACCCAGTACTTC. The chain carries TRBV24-1 and TRBJ2-5; 7 positions agree with TRBD1. V shed 3 bases and J 1 base; nucleotides not matched to a gene: 7. Germline loops: CDR1 KGHDR, CDR2 SFDVKD. The CDR3 consists of 16 residues.

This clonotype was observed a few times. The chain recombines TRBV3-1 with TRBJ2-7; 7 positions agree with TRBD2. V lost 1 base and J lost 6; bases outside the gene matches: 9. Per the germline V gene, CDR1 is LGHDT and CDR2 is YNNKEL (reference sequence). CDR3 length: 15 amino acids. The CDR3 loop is CASSQVPSGAREQYF. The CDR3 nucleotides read TGTGCCAGCAGCCAAGTTCCCAGCGGGGCACGCGAGCAGTACTTC.

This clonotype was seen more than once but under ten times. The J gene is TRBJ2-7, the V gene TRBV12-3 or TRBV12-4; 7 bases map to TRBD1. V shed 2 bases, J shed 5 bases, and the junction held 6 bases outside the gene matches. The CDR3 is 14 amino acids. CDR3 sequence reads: CASSLSQGVHEQYF. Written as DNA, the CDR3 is TGTGCCAGCAGTTTAAGCCAGGGGGTCCACGAGCAGTACTTC.

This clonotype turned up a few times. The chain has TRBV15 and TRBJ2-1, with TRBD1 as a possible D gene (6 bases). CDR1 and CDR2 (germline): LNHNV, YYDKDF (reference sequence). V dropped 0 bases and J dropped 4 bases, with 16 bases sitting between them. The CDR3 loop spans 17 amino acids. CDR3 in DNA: TGTGCCACCAGCAGAGATCTTAAGGGGGTCGGTTACAATGAGCAGTTCTTC. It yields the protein CATSRDLKGVGYNEQFF.

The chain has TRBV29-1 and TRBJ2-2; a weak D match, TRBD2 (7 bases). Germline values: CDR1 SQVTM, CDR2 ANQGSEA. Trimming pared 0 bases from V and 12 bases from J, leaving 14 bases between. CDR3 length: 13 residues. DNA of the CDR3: TGCAGCGTTGAAGATCCTCGGGGGGCTCAGCTGTTTTTT. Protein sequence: CSVEDPRGAQLFF.

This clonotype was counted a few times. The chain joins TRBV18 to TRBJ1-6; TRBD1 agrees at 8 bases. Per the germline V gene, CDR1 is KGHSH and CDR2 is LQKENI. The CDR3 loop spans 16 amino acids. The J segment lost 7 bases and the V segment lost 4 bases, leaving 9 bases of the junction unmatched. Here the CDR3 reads CASSLLGTGENSPLHF. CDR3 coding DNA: TGTGCCAGCTCACTCCTAGGGACAGGCGAAAATTCACCCCTCCACTTT.

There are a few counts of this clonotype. CDR3 sequence reads: CASSTPTGGSNTQYF. The CDR3 DNA reads TGCGCCAGCAGCACCCCGACAGGGGGCTCAAATACGCAGTATTTT. The chain combines TRBV5-1 with TRBJ2-3; 10 bases agree with TRBD1. J lost 7 bases, V lost 4 bases, and 9 bases had no gene match. The CDR3 runs to 15 residues. Looked up from germline, CDR1 is SGHRS and CDR2 is YFSETQ.

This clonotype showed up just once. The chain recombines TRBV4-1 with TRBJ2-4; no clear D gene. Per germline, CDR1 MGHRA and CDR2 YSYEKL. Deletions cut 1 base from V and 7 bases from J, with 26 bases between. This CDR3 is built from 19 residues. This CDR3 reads CASSQGLDSGRIQGNIQYF. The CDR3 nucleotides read TGCGCCAGCAGCCAAGGTCTCGATAGTGGCCGCATCCAAGGGAACATTCAGTACTTC.

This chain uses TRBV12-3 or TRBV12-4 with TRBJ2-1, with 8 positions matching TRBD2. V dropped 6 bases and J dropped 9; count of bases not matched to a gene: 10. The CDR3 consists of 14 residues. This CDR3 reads CASRPTLSGVEQFF. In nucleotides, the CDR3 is TGTGCCAGCAGACCAACCCTTAGCGGGGTTGAGCAGTTCTTC.

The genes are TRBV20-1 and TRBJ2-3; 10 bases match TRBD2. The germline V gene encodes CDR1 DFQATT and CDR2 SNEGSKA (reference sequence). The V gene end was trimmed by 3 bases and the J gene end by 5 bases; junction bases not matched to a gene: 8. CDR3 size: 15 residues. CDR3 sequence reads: CSASGASGGEDTQYF. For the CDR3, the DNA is TGCAGTGCTAGCGGTGCTAGCGGGGGAGAAGATACGCAGTATTTT.

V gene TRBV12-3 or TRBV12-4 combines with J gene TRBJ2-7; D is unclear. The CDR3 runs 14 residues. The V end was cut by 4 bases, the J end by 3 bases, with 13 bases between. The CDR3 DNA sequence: TGTGCCAGCAGTTCCTTAGGCAGGTTCTACGAGCAGTACTTC. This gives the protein CASSSLGRFYEQYF.

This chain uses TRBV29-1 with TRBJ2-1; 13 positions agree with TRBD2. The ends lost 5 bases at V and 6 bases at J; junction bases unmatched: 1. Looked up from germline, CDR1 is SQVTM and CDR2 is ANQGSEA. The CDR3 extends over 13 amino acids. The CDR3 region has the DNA TGCAGCGTTACTAGCGGGAGGGGCAATGAGCAGTTCTTC. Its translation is CSVTSGRGNEQFF.

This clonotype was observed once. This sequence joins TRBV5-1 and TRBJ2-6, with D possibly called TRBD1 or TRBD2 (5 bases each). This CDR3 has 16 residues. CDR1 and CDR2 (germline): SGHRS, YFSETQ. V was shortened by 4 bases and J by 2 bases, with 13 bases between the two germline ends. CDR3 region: CASSPDGATGANVLTF. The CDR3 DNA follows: TGCGCCAGCAGCCCGGACGGGGCCACTGGGGCCAACGTCCTGACTTTC. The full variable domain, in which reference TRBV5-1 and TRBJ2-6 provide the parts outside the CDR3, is KAGVTQTPRYLIKTRGQQVTLSCSPISGHRSVSWYQQTPGQGLQFLFEYFSETQRNKGNFPGRFSGRQFSNSRSEMNVSTLELGDSALYLCASSPDGATGANVLTFGAGSRLTVL.